Below, one T cell receptor (beta chain) is given with its context. What this receptor recognizes is not known. No base-level quality is on record; no much larger clone is a single base apart. The data originate from a study of radiation and T cells in renal cell carcinoma (dated by TCRdb to about 2020). Regarding the research as a whole: Samples came from a clinical trial, in which primary renal cell carcinomas received 15 Gy stereotactic body radiation therapy followed by nephrectomy 4 weeks later. A total of 50 to 60 samples underwent TCR beta sequencing, made up of about 26 tumors and about 27 peripheral blood samples. Across all 50 or so samples, around 4,000,000 unique CDR3 nucleotide sequences, encoding 2.5 million to 3 million unique CDR3 amino acid sequences, were identified. Paper-wide results and their limitations: Dynamics of the blood repertoire were not tracked past 4 weeks after treatment. No pretreatment tumor biopsies were available, so the baseline intratumoral presence of clonotypes could not be determined. Because the trial had a single-armed design, the trial could not examine how radiation dose or scheduling affected the TCR repertoire. In blood, the top tumor clonotypes increased between baseline and 2 weeks post-radiation and then shrank by 4 weeks, which suggests that tumor-resident clones expanded only transiently.

The immunoSEQ kit was used, according to the manufacturer's recommendations, to generate TCR beta libraries from genomic DNA. To prepare libraries, a first multiplex PCR with proprietary primers was run, followed by a second PCR that added unique barcodes, and a bead cleanup was done after each round. A kit-provided positive control reaction and a negative control reaction were included in every sample batch. The final libraries were assessed on an Agilent 4200 TapeStation D1000 ScreenTape, pooled by volume, and quantified by qPCR. Sequencing ran on an Illumina NextSeq500 with a MidOutput 150-cycle cartridge, using 156 Read1 and 15 Index1 cycles with kit custom primers. The pooled library was loaded at approximately 0.95 pM with 20% PhiX control spiked in. In the paper's pipeline: Vendor-processed data were analyzed in R, and a clonotype was defined as all T cells sharing the same CDR3 nucleotide sequence. For clone abundance analyses, frequencies were normalized to the 10,000 most abundant clones per sample. Public T cell clones, which averaged fewer than five per sample, were removed prior to analysis. Tumor-enriched and baseline blood-enriched clonotypes were defined by at least a 32-fold difference in abundance between compartments. A beta-binomial differential abundance model was used to identify clonotypes that expanded or contracted between blood time points. Similarity between tumor and blood repertoires was quantified using the Baroni-Urbani and Buser coefficient, and groups were compared with two-tailed Wilcoxon tests in R. The table comes from immuneACCESS by way of TCRdb, which keeps in-frame sequences with V and J called. Part of the clones is missing from these tables; in studies checked, under half for an unresolved V gene and the rest for unknown reasons. V and J calls and clone size follow that table, whereas D and trimming were derived from the DNA. For this sample there are about 140,000 clones; over 65% appear just once. Of the sample, 20% to 25% falls within the top ten clones.

What this sample's time point label stands for: baseline pretreatment blood. The sample's treatment or condition label is to be understood as: 15 Gy SBRT to primary tumor, nephrectomy 4 weeks later. To track tumor-enriched clonotypes, serial peripheral blood was sampled from radiation-treated patients at baseline and at 2 weeks and 4 weeks after SBRT. Renal cell carcinoma with clear cell pathology was present in all patients. The QIAamp DNA Blood Mini Kit (Qiagen) was used to prepare genomic DNA for TCR sequencing. Samples were included in the analyses only if all quality control checks were passed. The CDR3 runs 16 residues from the cysteine to the phenylalanine. The kept DNA is CDR3 alone, 48 bases in frame from the first base. V is cut by 0 bases and J by 4 bases, and the space between the germline ends is 15 bases. From the germline V gene, CDR1 is LGHNA and CDR2 is YSLEER.

The sample consisted of blood, taken from a patient whose treatment included radiotherapy and nephrectomy. The TCR originated in a woman aged 45 to 65 with renal cell carcinoma. This chain is built from TRBV4-3 and TRBJ1-2; TRBD1 could be the D gene, as 5 bases match. The nucleotides read TGCGCCAGCAGCCAAGAAAGGGGCGTAGGTGCCTATGGCTACACCTTC. Translated, this gives CASSQERGVGAYGYTF.